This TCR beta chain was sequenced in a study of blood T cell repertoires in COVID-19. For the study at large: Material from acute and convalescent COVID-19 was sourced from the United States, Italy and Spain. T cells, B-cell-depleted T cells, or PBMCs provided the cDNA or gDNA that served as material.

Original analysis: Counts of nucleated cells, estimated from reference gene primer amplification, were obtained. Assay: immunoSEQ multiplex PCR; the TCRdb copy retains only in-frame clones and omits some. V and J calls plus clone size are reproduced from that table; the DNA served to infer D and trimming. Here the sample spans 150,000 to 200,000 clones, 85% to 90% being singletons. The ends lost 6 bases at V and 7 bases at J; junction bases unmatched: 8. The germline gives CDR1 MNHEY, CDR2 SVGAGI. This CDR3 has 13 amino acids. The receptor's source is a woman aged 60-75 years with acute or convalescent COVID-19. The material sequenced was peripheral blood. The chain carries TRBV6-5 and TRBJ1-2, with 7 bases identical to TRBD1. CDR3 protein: CASRPRQGIGYTF. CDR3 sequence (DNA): TGTGCCAGCAGACCCCGACAGGGAATTGGCTACACCTTC.